Listed here are 22 T cell receptor beta chains from one sample, sequenced in a study of blood T cell repertoires in COVID-19. Only in-frame clones appear in the TCRdb table, and some are missing; sequencing was by immunoSEQ multiplex PCR. This sample yields 350,000 to 500,000 clones, of which approximately 91% are seen a single time; 1.4% belongs to the top ten. Material: PBMCs or T cells enriched from blood (not recorded which). These receptors came from a woman aged 18-29 years who had been exposed to COVID-19.

This chain uses TRBV2 with TRBJ2-3, with 7 bases fitting TRBD2. The CDR3 has 14 amino acids. V trimming: 6 bases; J trimming: 6 bases; junction bases outside the gene matches: 9. Per the germline V gene, CDR1 is SNHLY and CDR2 is FYNNEI. The CDR3 bases are TGTGCCAGCAGCTTATTTGGGAGGGTTGATACGCAGTATTTT. Protein: CASSLFGRVDTQYF.

J is TRBJ2-7 and V is TRBV4-1; 9 bases are shared with TRBD1. The ends lost 1 base at V and 2 bases at J; junction bases unmatched: 3. CDR1 and CDR2 from the germline V gene are MGHRA and YSYEKL. The CDR3 covers 15 residues. CDR3 nucleotides: TGCGCCAGCAGCCAAGCCGGGACAGGGCCCTACGAGCAGTACTTC. This encodes CASSQAGTGPYEQYF.

The V and J genes are TRBV7-3 and TRBJ2-1, with 12 bases identical to TRBD2. The CDR3 extends over 16 amino acids. Unmatched junction bases numbered 6, after V lost 5 bases and J lost 4 bases. CDR1 is SGHTA, CDR2 FQGTGA, per germline. The CDR3 DNA follows: TGTGCCAGCAGCACGAATGGACTAGCGGGGTACAATGAGCAGTTCTTC. This sequence encodes CASSTNGLAGYNEQFF.

The chain recombines TRBV29-1 with TRBJ1-2; tentatively, D is TRBD1 (6 bases). This CDR3 has 14 residues. Trimming cost V 6 bases and J 3 bases, with 17 bases left between them. In germline, CDR1 is SQVTM, CDR2 ANQGSEA. As DNA, the CDR3 is TGCAGCGTCCAAGGGGGGGCCGATTACTATGGCTACACCTTC. The encoded protein is CSVQGGADYYGYTF.

The chain employs TRBV5-4 and TRBJ1-2; TRBD1 aligns across 10 bases. Unmatched junction bases numbered 10, after V lost 3 bases and J lost 2 bases. This CDR3 spans 17 amino acids. Germline values: CDR1 SGHNT, CDR2 YYREEE (reference sequence). As DNA, the CDR3 is TGTGCCAGCAGCTCGCCGGGACAGGGGCGATTAAACTATGGCTACACCTTC. Amino acids: CASSSPGQGRLNYGYTF. Using reference TRBV5-4 and TRBJ1-2 for the parts outside the CDR3, the full variable domain is ETGVTQSPTHLIKTRGQQVTLRCSSQSGHNTVSWYQQALGQGPQFIFQYYREEENGRGNFPPRFSGLQFPNYSSELNVNALELDDSALYLCASSSPGQGRLNYGYTFGSGTRLTVV.

The J gene is TRBJ2-2, the V gene TRBV27; D may be TRBD2 (6 bases). CDR3 length: 15 residues. The germline CDR1 and CDR2 sequences are MNHEY and SMNVEV (reference sequence). Trimming shortened V by 3 bases and J by 6 bases, and 14 bases separated the two germline ends. This chain's CDR3 is CASSFSGGISGELFF. For the CDR3, the DNA is TGTGCCAGCAGTTTCTCGGGCGGGATCTCCGGGGAGCTGTTTTTT.

The chain couples TRBV28 to TRBJ1-5; perhaps TRBD1 as D (5 bases). Germline CDR1 reads MDHEN; CDR2 reads SYDVKM. This CDR3 region has 14 residues. V lost 5 bases, J lost 4 bases, and 12 bases lay in between. The CDR3 loop is CASSPSTVNQPQHF. For the CDR3, the DNA is TGTGCCAGCAGTCCCTCGACAGTTAATCAGCCCCAGCATTTT.

CDR3 sequence reads: CASSIQPGTEAFF. CDR3 DNA sequence: TGTGCCAGTAGTATTCAACCGGGGACTGAAGCTTTCTTT. The gene calls are TRBV19 and TRBJ1-1; no definite D call. Germline V gene lookup returns CDR1 LNHDA and CDR2 SQIVND (reference sequence). V gave up 3 bases and J gave up 5 bases, with 10 bases separating them. The CDR3 length is 13 residues. The full variable domain, in which reference TRBV19 and TRBJ1-1 provide the parts outside the CDR3, is DGGITQSPKYLFRKEGQNVTLSCEQNLNHDAMYWYRQDPGQGLRLIYYSQIVNDFQKGDIAEGYSVSREKKESFPLTVTSAQKNPTAFYLCASSIQPGTEAFFGQGTRLTVV.

The chain employs TRBV18 and TRBJ1-1, with TRBD1 as a possible D gene (5 bases). There are 14 residues in the CDR3. With 1 base removed from V and 11 bases from J, the gap between germline ends came to 17 bases. Looked up from germline, CDR1 is KGHSH and CDR2 is LQKENI. The CDR3 DNA reads as TGTGCCAGCTCACCACTCAAGGAGGGGCTTGACGCTTTCTTT. It specifies CASSPLKEGLDAFF.

This clone was counted only a few times. The gene calls are TRBV9 and TRBJ1-3, with 7 bases lining up with TRBD1. The V segment lost 4 bases and the J segment 3 bases; nucleotides outside the gene matches: 4. The CDR3 is 14 amino acids. CDR1 and CDR2 from the germline V gene are SGDLS and YYNGEE. CDR3 protein: CASSQGVGGNTIYF. CDR3 bases: TGTGCCAGCAGCCAGGGGGTTGGTGGAAACACCATATATTTT. Full variable domain (remainder filled in from reference TRBV9 and TRBJ1-3): DSGVTQTPKHLITATGQRVTLRCSPRSGDLSVYWYQQSLDQGLQFLIQYYNGEERAKGNILERFSAQQFPDLHSELNLSSLELGDSALYFCASSQGVGGNTIYFGEGSWLTVV.

This clone appeared a single time. The chain joins TRBV12-3 or TRBV12-4 to TRBJ1-6, with D tentatively TRBD1 (6 bases). This CDR3 region has 13 residues. The germline V and J ends were trimmed by 3 bases and 10 bases, with 10 bases remaining between them. CDR3 amino acids: CASSFQGLSPLHF. CDR3 nucleotides: TGTGCCAGCAGTTTTCAGGGGTTGTCACCCCTCCACTTT.

This chain connects TRBV5-1 to TRBJ2-5; 7 bases align to TRBD1. The CDR3 covers 15 residues. The trim removed 0 bases at V and 2 bases at J, leaving 4 bases unmatched. Germline V gives CDR1 SGHRS, CDR2 YFSETQ. The CDR3 DNA is TGCGCCAGCAGCTTGGCCCCGGGACAGCAAGAGACCCAGTACTTC. Amino acid sequence: CASSLAPGQQETQYF.

The chain employs TRBV2 and TRBJ1-2, with D tentatively TRBD1 (5 bases). Germline V CDR1 and CDR2: SNHLY, FYNNEI. The CDR3 loop spans 16 amino acids. Trimming removed 3 bases at V and 6 bases at J, with 20 bases between. The CDR3 DNA is TGTGCCAGCAGTGACGGGTCGGGGGGAGGTATGGATGGCTACACCTTC. It encodes CASSDGSGGGMDGYTF.

Concerning this clone itself: Within the sample, other DNA sequences also encode this same CDR3. The chain combines TRBV3-1 (or the pseudogene TRBV3-2) with TRBJ1-1; 10 positions agree with TRBD1. Germline V gene sequence: CDR1 LGHDT, CDR2 YNNKEL (reference sequence). The V and J ends lost 2 bases and 5 bases, in that order; junction bases with no gene match: 2. This CDR3 has 14 residues. In DNA form, the CDR3 reads TGTGCCAGCAGCCAACCGGGACAGGGGACTGAAGCTTTCTTT. This sequence encodes CASSQPGQGTEAFF.

The chain has TRBV28 and TRBJ2-7, with unresolved D. The CDR3 totals 13 residues. V was shortened by 3 bases and J by 9 bases, with 15 bases between the two germline ends. Germline CDR1 and CDR2: MDHEN and SYDVKM. The CDR3 DNA is TGTGCCAGCAGTTTGCCGGGTTTTCTGGGGCAGTACTTC. This encodes CASSLPGFLGQYF.

The chain recombines TRBV3-1 (or the pseudogene TRBV3-2) with TRBJ1-3, with TRBD1 matching over 8 bases. This CDR3 is built from 18 residues. After removal of 4 bases from V and 0 bases from J, the junction contained 11 bases not matched to a gene. The germline CDR1 and CDR2 sequences are LGHDT and YNNKEL (reference sequence). The DNA of the CDR3 is TGTGCCAGCAGCCGGGAGACAGGGGTCAGCACCTCTGGAAACACCATATATTTT. Its protein is CASSRETGVSTSGNTIYF.

This clone has only one observation. The rearrangement uses TRBV28 and TRBJ1-1; D is unclear. Trimming cost V 7 bases and J 7 bases, with 13 bases left between them. Germline lookup yields CDR1 MDHEN and CDR2 SYDVKM. This CDR3 contains 12 residues. The CDR3, as DNA: TGTGCCAGCACCTCCGTGGGGAGTGAAGCTTTCTTT. It translates to CASTSVGSEAFF.

This clone was observed many times. The V gene is TRBV6-2 or TRBV6-3, the J gene TRBJ2-1; D might be TRBD1 (7 bases). Per germline, CDR1 MNHEY and CDR2 SVGEGT. The CDR3 is 16 residues long. V dropped 4 bases and J dropped 0 bases, with 13 bases sitting between them. CDR3 sequence: CASSSPQGGSYNEQFF. In nucleotides, the CDR3 is TGTGCCAGCAGTTCCCCCCAGGGGGGCTCCTACAATGAGCAGTTCTTC.

CDR3 sequence reads: CASSLGQQGALETQYF. In DNA form, the CDR3 reads TGTGCCAGCAGCTTAGGCCAACAGGGGGCCTTGGAGACCCAGTACTTC. The rearrangement joins TRBV13 to TRBJ2-5, with TRBD1 identical over 9 bases. Per germline, CDR1 PRHDT and CDR2 FYEKMQ (reference sequence). The trim removed 0 bases at V and 5 bases at J, leaving 7 bases unmatched. The CDR3 length is 16 residues.

V usage is TRBV7-3 and J usage is TRBJ2-1; D is unresolved. Per germline, CDR1 SGHTA and CDR2 FQGTGA. Deletions cut 0 bases from V and 9 bases from J, with 6 bases between. This CDR3 has 12 amino acids. In DNA, the CDR3 is TGTGCCAGCAGCTTAACCGGAGTTGAGCAGTTCTTC. Translated: CASSLTGVEQFF.

This clone came up once. This sequence joins TRBV2 and TRBJ2-2; TRBD2 matches 12 bases. Germline loops: CDR1 SNHLY, CDR2 FYNNEI. This CDR3 region has 14 residues. The J segment lost 7 bases and the V segment lost 5 bases, leaving 2 bases of the junction unmatched. The CDR3 is CASSPSGRGGELFF. CDR3 nucleotide sequence: TGTGCCAGCAGTCCTAGCGGGAGGGGCGGGGAGCTGTTTTTT.

The V and J genes are TRBV27 and TRBJ2-5; 8 nucleotides agree with TRBD1. The germline V gene encodes CDR1 MNHEY and CDR2 SMNVEV (reference sequence). The CDR3 spans 15 residues. The V segment lost 0 bases and the J segment 7 bases; nucleotides outside the gene matches: 7. CDR3 bases: TGTGCCAGCAGTTTATCGAGACAGGGGTTGGGGACCCAGTACTTC. This encodes CASSLSRQGLGTQYF.